These 21 T cell receptor beta chains originate from one sample sequenced in a study of blood T cell repertoires in COVID-19. Clones were sequenced by immunoSEQ multiplex PCR, and TCRdb holds only the in-frame ones, with some missing. The sample includes roughly 150,000 clones, roughly 80% of them seen just once. The sample consisted of peripheral blood. The receptors stem from a woman older than 75 with acute or convalescent COVID-19.

The V call is TRBV6-5, the J call TRBJ1-1; D possibly corresponds to TRBD1 (5 bases). Trimming stripped 5 bases from V and 6 bases from J, with 13 bases between. The CDR3 has 13 residues. Germline CDR1 reads MNHEY; CDR2 reads SVGAGI. CDR3 in DNA: TGTGCCAGCAGTCGTGCAGGGATCGCTGAAGCTTTCTTT. This translates into CASSRAGIAEAFF.

This chain joins TRBV5-1 and TRBJ2-7; weak D call: TRBD1 (5 bases). Germline assignment: CDR1 SGHRS and CDR2 YFSETQ. This CDR3 comprises 15 residues. V was pared by 0 bases and J by 4 bases, with 14 bases between. CDR3 amino acids: CASSLAAGPEYEQYF. In nucleotides, the CDR3 is TGCGCCAGCAGCTTGGCAGCAGGGCCCGAGTACGAGCAGTACTTC.

CDR3: CATFGVPFSEAFF. Here the CDR3 DNA reads TGTGCCACTTTCGGGGTCCCGTTCTCTGAAGCTTTCTTT. The chain joins TRBV28 to TRBJ1-1; D is ambiguous. Germline V gives CDR1 MDHEN, CDR2 SYDVKM. The CDR3 consists of 13 residues. The V end was cut by 10 bases, the J end by 6 bases, with 18 bases between.

The V call is TRBV4-1, the J call TRBJ1-5, with D hard to call. V lost 0 bases to trimming and J lost 6 bases, with 9 bases between them. The CDR3 has 14 residues. Germline values: CDR1 MGHRA, CDR2 YSYEKL. The CDR3 loop is CASSQDDRFQPQHF. The CDR3 DNA follows: TGCGCCAGCAGCCAAGATGATCGGTTTCAGCCCCAGCATTTT.

The J gene is TRBJ2-5, the V gene TRBV5-4; 9 bases map to TRBD2. The V gene end was trimmed by 1 base and the J gene end by 2 bases; junction bases not matched to a gene: 3. The CDR3 covers 15 residues. CDR1 is SGHNT, CDR2 YYREEE, per germline (reference sequence). Here the CDR3 DNA reads TGTGCCAGCAGCTTGAGGCTAGCGGGGCAAGAGACCCAGTACTTC. It yields the protein CASSLRLAGQETQYF.

In its sample, this clone was seen a few times. Additional DNA sequences in this sample encode the identical CDR3. The chain links TRBV19 to TRBJ1-3, with 10 bases identical to TRBD1. Germline values: CDR1 LNHDA, CDR2 SQIVND (reference sequence). The CDR3 consists of 16 residues. Unmatched junction bases numbered 8, after V lost 5 bases and J lost 4 bases. The CDR3 region is CASSARDRGGGNTIYF. The DNA for the CDR3 is TGTGCCAGTAGTGCCCGGGACAGGGGCGGCGGAAACACCATATATTTT.

This clone was found once. The rearrangement joins TRBV30 to TRBJ2-7, with 8 nucleotides matching TRBD2. The CDR3 runs 13 residues. Germline CDR1 reads GTSNPN; CDR2 reads SVGIG (reference sequence). J gave up 6 bases and V 2 bases, and 6 bases lay outside the gene matches. CDR3 protein: CAWSPGGAVEQYF. In nucleotides, the CDR3 is TGTGCCTGGAGTCCCGGGGGGGCGGTCGAGCAGTACTTC. The variable domain in full, with the rest retrieved from reference TRBV30 and TRBJ2-7, is SQTIHQWPATLVQPVGSPLSLECTVEGTSNPNLYWYRQAAGRGLQLLFYSVGIGQISSEVPQNLSASRPQDRQFILSSKKLLLSDSGFYLCAWSPGGAVEQYFGPGTRLTVT.

This clone occurred a few times. The rearrangement links TRBV6-5 to TRBJ1-2; D is possibly TRBD1 (5 bases). The CDR3 has 13 residues. The V end was cut by 7 bases, the J end by 3 bases, with 12 bases between. Per the germline V gene, CDR1 is MNHEY and CDR2 is SVGAGI. The CDR3 DNA sequence: TGTGCCAGCAAAGCCGGGACTGACTATGGCTACACCTTC. Translation: CASKAGTDYGYTF.

Note on this clone: This same CDR3 is encoded by further DNA sequences in the sample. This sequence joins TRBV7-2 and TRBJ1-3; no clear D. CDR3 size: 14 residues. Trimming cost V 3 bases and J 2 bases, with 8 bases left between them. Germline loops: CDR1 SGHTA, CDR2 FQGNSA. Here the CDR3 reads CASSLGGTGNTIYF. The DNA for the CDR3 is TGTGCCAGCAGCTTGGGAGGGACTGGAAACACCATATATTTT.

The chain employs TRBV20-1 and TRBJ2-7; D possibly corresponds to TRBD2 (5 bases). V was trimmed by 3 bases and J by 6 bases, leaving 24 bases between them. CDR3 length: 16 amino acids. CDR1 and CDR2 from the germline V gene are DFQATT and SNEGSKA (reference sequence). The CDR3 loop reads CSASKSGSVNPFEQYF. CDR3 DNA sequence: TGCAGTGCTAGTAAAAGTGGGAGCGTCAATCCCTTCGAGCAGTACTTC.

This chain uses TRBV30 with TRBJ1-3; 8 bases are a match to TRBD1. The CDR3 is 17 residues long. V trimming: 8 bases; J trimming: 5 bases; junction bases outside the gene matches: 20. CDR1 is GTSNPN, CDR2 SVGIG, per germline (reference sequence). CDR3 DNA sequence: TGTGCCGAGCTCACACCTCGGGACAGGCGCCCGAGAAACACCATATATTTT. Amino acid sequence: CAELTPRDRRPRNTIYF.

This clone was observed a single time. The chain has TRBV11-2 and TRBJ1-3; D call uncertain. V was trimmed by 5 bases and J by 0 bases, leaving 11 bases between them. The CDR3 has 15 amino acids. The germline V gene has CDR1 SGHAT and CDR2 FQNNGV. The CDR3: CASSNNGDSGNTIYF. The CDR3 nucleotides are TGTGCCAGCAGCAACAACGGAGACTCTGGAAACACCATATATTTT.

The chain uses TRBV10-2 and TRBJ2-7; 14 bases line up with TRBD2. J gave up 0 bases and V 6 bases, and 7 bases lay outside the gene matches. The CDR3 length is 17 residues. Germline V gives CDR1 WSHSY, CDR2 SAAADI. The chain's CDR3 is CASRAGTSGSGSYEQYF. The CDR3 nucleotides are TGCGCCAGCAGAGCCGGGACTAGCGGGAGCGGCTCCTACGAGCAGTACTTC.

This CDR3 is CSAGTNYGYTF. In DNA form, the CDR3 reads TGCAGTGCCGGGACTAACTATGGCTACACCTTC. The chain recombines TRBV20-1 with TRBJ1-2; D not certain. The CDR3 is 11 amino acids. Trimming shortened V by 6 bases and J by 0 bases, and 5 bases separated the two germline ends. Germline CDR1 and CDR2: DFQATT and SNEGSKA (reference sequence).

The genes are TRBV6-5 and TRBJ1-3, with D possibly being TRBD1 (6 bases). From germline, CDR1 is MNHEY and CDR2 SVGAGI. With 0 bases removed from V and 0 bases from J, the gap between germline ends came to 9 bases. The CDR3 runs 16 residues. CDR3 residues: CASSYSRTASGNTIYF. In DNA, the CDR3 is TGTGCCAGCAGTTACTCGCGGACAGCCTCTGGAAACACCATATATTTT.

J is TRBJ2-5 and V is TRBV7-8, with 16 bases matching TRBD2. Germline loops: CDR1 SGHVS, CDR2 FQNEAQ. V shed 5 bases, J shed 4 bases, and the junction held 7 bases outside the gene matches. The CDR3 sequence is 17 residues long. Written as DNA, the CDR3 is TGTGCCAGCAGCCCGGGACTAGCGGGAGGGTGGGGAGAGACCCAGTACTTC. Translated, it gives CASSPGLAGGWGETQYF.

The sample holds a few counts of this clone. The rearrangement uses TRBV6-5 and TRBJ1-1; D uncertain. V lost 8 bases and J lost 1, with 11 bases in between. Germline-derived CDR1 and CDR2 are MNHEY and SVGAGI. There are 13 residues in the CDR3. The CDR3: CASAFEANTEAFF. CDR3 nucleotides: TGTGCCAGCGCGTTCGAGGCGAACACTGAAGCTTTCTTT.

This clone showed up just once. The chain joins TRBV4-2 to TRBJ2-1; 11 bases agree with TRBD2. The trim removed 3 bases at V and 2 bases at J, leaving 0 bases unmatched. The CDR3 spans 15 residues. CDR1 is LGHNA and CDR2 is YNFKEQ in the germline V gene. The CDR3, as DNA: TGTGCCAGCAGCCAGACTAGCGGGACCTACAATGAGCAGTTCTTC. This codes for CASSQTSGTYNEQFF.

CDR3 sequence (DNA): TGTGCCAGCAGCTTAGGCTCGGTTGGAGCTTTCTTT. Its protein product is CASSLGSVGAFF. The chain combines TRBV7-2 with TRBJ1-1; D is unresolved. Germline V gene lookup returns CDR1 SGHTA and CDR2 FQGNSA. CDR3 length: 12 amino acids. V was pared by 1 base and J by 10 bases, with 10 bases between.

This clone was picked up a small number of times. The rearrangement joins TRBV5-1 to TRBJ2-1; 9 bases are a match to TRBD1. The V segment lost 4 bases and the J segment 6 bases; nucleotides outside the gene matches: 11. Germline lookup yields CDR1 SGHRS and CDR2 YFSETQ. The CDR3 has 16 amino acids. As DNA, the CDR3 is TGCGCCAGCAGCGGCTCCGGGACAGGGAGGATCAATGAGCAGTTCTTC. Protein product: CASSGSGTGRINEQFF.

CDR3: CASSQDLVGGSTDTQYF. CDR3 nucleotides: TGTGCCAGCAGCCAAGATCTGGTAGGGGGAAGCACAGATACGCAGTATTTT. The V and J genes are TRBV4-2 and TRBJ2-3, with TRBD1 as a possible D gene (6 bases). Trimming took 0 bases from V and 0 from J, leaving 13 bases between them. This CDR3 is 17 amino acids long. Germline CDR1 is LGHNA and CDR2 is YNFKEQ.